A selection of T cell receptor beta chains follows, all from one sample in a study of CD8+ T cells in alopecia areata. The method was immunoSEQ multiplex PCR; TCRdb's version includes in-frame clones alone and lacks a portion of them. The sample has around 190,000 clones, roughly 70% seen once. The sample was CD4+ T cells sorted from blood, taken around week 47, from a patient treated with tofacitinib. Receptors originate from a human donor with alopecia areata. The CDR3 runs from the conserved cysteine through the conserved F or W. Fields, in order: clone size, J gene, D gene, V gene, CDR3 DNA, CDR3 protein. D genes are given only for firm matches. Not every row has a clone size; where given, it reads once, few, many or a size class.

- | TRBJ1-2 | TRBD1 | TRBV10-3 | TGTGCCATCAGTGAGTCGATCAGGGGGGACTATGGCTACACCTTC | CAISESIRGDYGYTF
once | TRBJ2-7 | - | TRBV27 | TGTGCCAGCAGTCGCTCGACATACAACGAGCAGTACTTC | CASSRSTYNEQYF
- | TRBJ1-1 | - | TRBV6-5 | TGTGCCAGCAGTAGGACGGTTAACACTGAAGCTTTCTTT | CASSRTVNTEAFF
- | TRBJ2-5 | TRBD2 | TRBV7-2 | TGTGCCAGCAGCTTATCTAGCGGGGCCGTGGGGACCCAGTACTTC | CASSLSSGAVGTQYF
- | TRBJ2-1 | - | TRBV29-1 | TGCAGCGTTGATGTCGTGAAGCACTCCTACAATGAGCAGTTCTTC | CSVDVVKHSYNEQFF
- | TRBJ1-5 | - | TRBV5-6 | TGTGCCAGCAGCTCTGCAGGGGACGGGAACAATCAGCCCCAGCATTTT | CASSSAGDGNNQPQHF
few | TRBJ1-1 | - | TRBV29-1 | TGCAGCGTTGTACGAATGAACACTGAAGCTTTCTTT | CSVVRMNTEAFF
- | TRBJ2-7 | TRBD1 | TRBV29-1 | TGCAGCGTTGGACAGGGGGCTTCCTACGAGCAGTACTTC | CSVGQGASYEQYF
few | TRBJ1-1 | - | TRBV18 | TGTGCCAGCTCGCTCTACAAGAACACTGAAGCTTTCTTT | CASSLYKNTEAFF
- | TRBJ1-1 | - | TRBV30 | TGTGCCTGGAGTCCCCGGGAGAACACTGAAGCTTTCTTT | CAWSPRENTEAFF
- | TRBJ1-5 | - | TRBV5-4 | TGTGCCAGCAGCTTGGACAGGGTTCAGCCCCAGCATTTT | CASSLDRVQPQHF
- | TRBJ2-1 | - | TRBV5-1 | TGCGCCAGCAGCCCCGGACAGTTATACAATGAGCAGTTCTTC | CASSPGQLYNEQFF
- | TRBJ1-5 | - | TRBV19 | TGTGCCAGTAGTCGGGCAGGGAACAATCAGCCCCAGCATTTT | CASSRAGNNQPQHF
- | TRBJ2-7 | - | TRBV20-1 | TGCAGTGCTAGTAAACAGGGGAGGGAGTACTTC | CSASKQGREYF
- | TRBJ2-1 | TRBD1 | TRBV4-1 | TGCGCCAGCAGCCAAACAGGGGGCTCTCTAAATGAGCAGTTCTTC | CASSQTGGSLNEQFF
- | TRBJ2-3 | - | TRBV30 | TGTGCCTGGAGTCCCCGCCGTACTAGTCGTCGCCCAGATACGCAGTATTTT | CAWSPRRTSRRPDTQYF
- | TRBJ2-3 | - | TRBV7-2 | TGTGCCAGCAGCTCCCTGCATACGCAGTATTTT | CASSSLHTQYF
- | TRBJ2-7 | TRBD2 | TRBV23-1 | TGCGCCAGCAGGATACGCCCCCCGGGACTAGTTGTCTACGAGCAGTACTTC | CASRIRPPGLVVYEQYF
few | TRBJ2-5 | - | TRBV10-3 | TGTGCCATCAGTGATAGGTGGGGGCGCCAAGAGACCCAGTACTTC | CAISDRWGRQETQYF
- | TRBJ1-1 | - | TRBV5-4 | TGTGCCAGCAGTTTAAACCATGAAGCTTTCTTT | CASSLNHEAFF
- | TRBJ1-2 | - | TRBV29-1 | TGCAGCGTGACAACAAGGGATAGCTATGGCTACACCTTC | CSVTTRDSYGYTF
- | TRBJ1-2 | TRBD1 | TRBV30 | TGTGCCTGGAGCGCCGACAGGGACTATGGCTACACCTTC | CAWSADRDYGYTF
- | TRBJ1-1 | TRBD1 | TRBV4-3 | TGCGCCAGCAGCTTAAACAGGGGAACTGAAGCTTTCTTT | CASSLNRGTEAFF
- | TRBJ2-3 | TRBD2 | TRBV2 | TGTGCCAGCAGTGCTCTTGGGGGGGAAGATACGCAGTATTTT | CASSALGGEDTQYF
- | TRBJ1-5 | TRBD1 | TRBV19 | TGTGCCAGTAGTACTCGACAGGGCGGATCAAATCAGCCCCAGCATTTT | CASSTRQGGSNQPQHF
- | TRBJ2-1 | - | TRBV5-1 | TGCGCCAGCAGCCCGGTGCAGGCCCTAGGGAATGAGCAGTTCTTC | CASSPVQALGNEQFF
few | TRBJ1-2 | - | TRBV19 | TGTGCCAGTAGTAGAGACAGGTGGGATGGCTACACCTTC | CASSRDRWDGYTF
- | TRBJ2-5 | TRBD1 | TRBV29-1 | TGCAGCGCCCGGGACAGGGGGCTATCGGAGACCCAGTACTTC | CSARDRGLSETQYF